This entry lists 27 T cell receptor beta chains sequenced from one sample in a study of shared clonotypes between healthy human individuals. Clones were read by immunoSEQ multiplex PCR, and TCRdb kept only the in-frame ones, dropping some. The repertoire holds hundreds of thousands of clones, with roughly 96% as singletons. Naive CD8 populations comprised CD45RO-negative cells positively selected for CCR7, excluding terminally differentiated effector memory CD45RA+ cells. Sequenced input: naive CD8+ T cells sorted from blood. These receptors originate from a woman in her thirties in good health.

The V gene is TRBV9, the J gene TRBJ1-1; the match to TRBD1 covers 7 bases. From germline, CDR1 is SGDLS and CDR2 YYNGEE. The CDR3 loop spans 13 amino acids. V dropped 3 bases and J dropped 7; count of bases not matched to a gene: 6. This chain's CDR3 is CASSGQGLVEAFF. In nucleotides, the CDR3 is TGTGCCAGCAGCGGACAGGGTTTAGTTGAAGCTTTCTTT.

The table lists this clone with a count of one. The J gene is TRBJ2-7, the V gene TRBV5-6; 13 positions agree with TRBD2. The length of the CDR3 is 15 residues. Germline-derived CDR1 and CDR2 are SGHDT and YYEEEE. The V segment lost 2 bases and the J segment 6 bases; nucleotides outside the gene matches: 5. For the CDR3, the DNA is TGTGCCAGCAGCTTAATCGGGACTAGCGGGATCGAGCAGTACTTC. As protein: CASSLIGTSGIEQYF. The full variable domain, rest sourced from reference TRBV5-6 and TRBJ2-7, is DAGVTQSPTHLIKTRGQQVTLRCSPKSGHDTVSWYQQALGQGPQFIFQYYEEEERQRGNFPDRFSGHQFPNYSSELNVNALLLGDSALYLCASSLIGTSGIEQYFGPGTRLTVT.

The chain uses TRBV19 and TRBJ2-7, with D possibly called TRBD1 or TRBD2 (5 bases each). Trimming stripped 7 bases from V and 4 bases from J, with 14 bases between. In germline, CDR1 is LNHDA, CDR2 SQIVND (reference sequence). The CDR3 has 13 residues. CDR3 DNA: TGTGCCAGTAAAGAGGGGACGGCTTACGAGCAGTACTTC. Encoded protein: CASKEGTAYEQYF. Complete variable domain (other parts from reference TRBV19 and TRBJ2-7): DGGITQSPKYLFRKEGQNVTLSCEQNLNHDAMYWYRQDPGQGLRLIYYSQIVNDFQKGDIAEGYSVSREKKESFPLTVTSAQKNPTAFYLCASKEGTAYEQYFGPGTRLTVT.

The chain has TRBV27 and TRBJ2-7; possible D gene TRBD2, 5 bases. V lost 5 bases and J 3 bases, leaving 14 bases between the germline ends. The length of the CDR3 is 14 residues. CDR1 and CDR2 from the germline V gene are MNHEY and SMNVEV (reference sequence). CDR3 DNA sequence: TGTGCCAGCAGTCCCCTTCTGGGGAGCTACGAGCAGTACTTC. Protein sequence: CASSPLLGSYEQYF.

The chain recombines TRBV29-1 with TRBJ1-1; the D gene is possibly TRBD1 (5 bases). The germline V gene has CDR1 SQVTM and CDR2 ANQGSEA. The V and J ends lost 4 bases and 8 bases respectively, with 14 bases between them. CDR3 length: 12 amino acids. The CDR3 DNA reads TGCAGCGTTGGCCAGGGAGGGCTCGAAGCTTTCTTT. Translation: CSVGQGGLEAFF.

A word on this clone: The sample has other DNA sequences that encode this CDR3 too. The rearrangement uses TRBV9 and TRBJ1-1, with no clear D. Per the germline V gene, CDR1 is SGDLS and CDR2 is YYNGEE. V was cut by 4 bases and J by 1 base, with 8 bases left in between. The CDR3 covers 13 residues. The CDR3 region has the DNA TGTGCCAGCAGCATCGGTGGGAACACTGAAGCTTTCTTT. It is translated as CASSIGGNTEAFF.

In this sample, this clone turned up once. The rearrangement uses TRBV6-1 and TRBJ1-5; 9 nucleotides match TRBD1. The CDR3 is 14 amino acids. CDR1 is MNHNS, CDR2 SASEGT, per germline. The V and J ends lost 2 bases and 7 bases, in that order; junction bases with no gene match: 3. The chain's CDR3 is CASSELGQGQPQHF. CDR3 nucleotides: TGTGCCAGCAGTGAACTGGGACAGGGACAGCCCCAGCATTTT.

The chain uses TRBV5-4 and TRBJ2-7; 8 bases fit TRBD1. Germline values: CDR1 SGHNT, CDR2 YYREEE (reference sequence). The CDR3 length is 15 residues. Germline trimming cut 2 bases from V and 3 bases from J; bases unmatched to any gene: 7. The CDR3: CASSLPGTGHYEQYF. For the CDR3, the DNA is TGTGCCAGCAGCTTACCGGGGACAGGACACTACGAGCAGTACTTC.

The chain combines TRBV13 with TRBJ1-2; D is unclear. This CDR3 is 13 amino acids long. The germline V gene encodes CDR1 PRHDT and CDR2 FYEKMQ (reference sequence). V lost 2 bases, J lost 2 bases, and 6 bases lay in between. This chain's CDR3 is CASSLSQNYGYTF. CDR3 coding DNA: TGTGCCAGCAGCTTAAGTCAGAACTATGGCTACACCTTC.

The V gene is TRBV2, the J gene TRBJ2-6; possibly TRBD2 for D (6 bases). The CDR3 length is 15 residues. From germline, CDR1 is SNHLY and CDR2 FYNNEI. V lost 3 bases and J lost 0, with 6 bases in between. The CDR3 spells CASSDGSSGANVLTF. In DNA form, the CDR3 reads TGTGCCAGCAGTGACGGGAGCTCTGGGGCCAACGTCCTGACTTTC.

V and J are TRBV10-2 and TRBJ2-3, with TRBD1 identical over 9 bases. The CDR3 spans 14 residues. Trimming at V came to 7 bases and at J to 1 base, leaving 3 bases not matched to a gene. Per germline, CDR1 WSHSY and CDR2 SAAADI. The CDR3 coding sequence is TGCGCCAGCACCAGGACAGGGGGCACAGATACGCAGTATTTT. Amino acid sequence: CASTRTGGTDTQYF.

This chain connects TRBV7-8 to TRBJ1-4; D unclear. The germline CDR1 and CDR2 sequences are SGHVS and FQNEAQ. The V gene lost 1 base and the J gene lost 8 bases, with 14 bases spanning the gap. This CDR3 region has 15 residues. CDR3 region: CASSLESSVDEKLFF. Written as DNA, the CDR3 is TGTGCCAGCAGCTTAGAGTCCTCCGTGGACGAAAAACTGTTTTTT.

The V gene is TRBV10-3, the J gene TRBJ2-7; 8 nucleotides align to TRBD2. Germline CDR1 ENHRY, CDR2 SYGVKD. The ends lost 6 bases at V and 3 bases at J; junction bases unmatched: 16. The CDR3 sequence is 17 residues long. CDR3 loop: CAIREETSEDLFYEQYF. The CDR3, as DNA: TGTGCCATCAGAGAAGAGACTAGCGAAGATCTATTCTACGAGCAGTACTTC.

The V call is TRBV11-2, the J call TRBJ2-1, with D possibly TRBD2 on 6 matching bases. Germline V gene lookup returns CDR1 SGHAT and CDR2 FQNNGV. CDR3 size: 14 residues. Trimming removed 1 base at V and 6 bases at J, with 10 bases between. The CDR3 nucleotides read TGTGCCAGCAGCTTAGGTCGGGAGCTCAATGAGCAGTTCTTC. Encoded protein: CASSLGRELNEQFF.

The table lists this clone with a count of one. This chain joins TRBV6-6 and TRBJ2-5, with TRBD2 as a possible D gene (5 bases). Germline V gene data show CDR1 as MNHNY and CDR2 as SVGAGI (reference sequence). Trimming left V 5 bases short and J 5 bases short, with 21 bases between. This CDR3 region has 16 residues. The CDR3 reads CASSGPGLGEDETQYF. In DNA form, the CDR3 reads TGTGCCAGCAGTGGCCCCGGTCTCGGGGAAGACGAGACCCAGTACTTC.

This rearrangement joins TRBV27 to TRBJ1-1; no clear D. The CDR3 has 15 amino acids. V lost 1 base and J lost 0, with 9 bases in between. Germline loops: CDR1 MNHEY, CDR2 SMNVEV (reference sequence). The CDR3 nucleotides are TGTGCCAGCAGTTTATGGGCCGGCATGAACACTGAAGCTTTCTTT. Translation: CASSLWAGMNTEAFF.

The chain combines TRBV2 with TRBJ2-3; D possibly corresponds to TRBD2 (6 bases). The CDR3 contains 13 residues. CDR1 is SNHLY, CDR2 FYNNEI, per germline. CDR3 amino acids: CGGKEGGTDTQYF. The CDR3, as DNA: TGTGGGGGAAAGGAGGGCGGCACAGATACGCAGTATTTT. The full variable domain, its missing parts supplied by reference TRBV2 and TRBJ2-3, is EPEVTQTPSHQVTQMGQEVILRCVPISNHLYFYWYRQILGQKVEFLVSFYNNEISEKSEIFDDQFSVERPDGSNFTLKIRSTKLEDSAMYFCGGKEGGTDTQYFGPGTRLTVL.

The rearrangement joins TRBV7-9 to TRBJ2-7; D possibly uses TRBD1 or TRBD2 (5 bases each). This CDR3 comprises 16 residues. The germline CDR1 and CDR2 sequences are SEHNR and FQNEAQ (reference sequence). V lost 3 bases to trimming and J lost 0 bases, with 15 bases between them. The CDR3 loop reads CASSFQQGVSSYEQYF. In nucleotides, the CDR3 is TGTGCCAGCAGCTTTCAGCAGGGAGTCAGCTCCTACGAGCAGTACTTC.

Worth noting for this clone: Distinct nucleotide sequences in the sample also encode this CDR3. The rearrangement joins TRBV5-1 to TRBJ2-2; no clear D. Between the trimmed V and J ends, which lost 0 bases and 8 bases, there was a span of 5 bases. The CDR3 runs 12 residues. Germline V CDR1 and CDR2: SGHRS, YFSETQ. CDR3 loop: CASSLAGGELFF. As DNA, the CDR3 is TGCGCCAGCAGCTTGGCAGGAGGGGAGCTGTTTTTT.

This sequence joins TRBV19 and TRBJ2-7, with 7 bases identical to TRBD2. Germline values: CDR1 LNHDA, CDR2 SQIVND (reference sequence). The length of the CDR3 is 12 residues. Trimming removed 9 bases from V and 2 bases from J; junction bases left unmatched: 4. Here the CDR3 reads CARTSRTYEQYF. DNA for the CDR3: TGTGCCAGGACTAGCAGAACCTACGAGCAGTACTTC.

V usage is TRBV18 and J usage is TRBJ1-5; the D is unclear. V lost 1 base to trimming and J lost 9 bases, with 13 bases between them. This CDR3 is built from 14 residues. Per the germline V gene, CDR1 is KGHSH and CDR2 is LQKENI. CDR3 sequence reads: CASSPLTAVGPQHF. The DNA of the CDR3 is TGTGCCAGCTCACCACTGACGGCGGTTGGGCCCCAGCATTTT.

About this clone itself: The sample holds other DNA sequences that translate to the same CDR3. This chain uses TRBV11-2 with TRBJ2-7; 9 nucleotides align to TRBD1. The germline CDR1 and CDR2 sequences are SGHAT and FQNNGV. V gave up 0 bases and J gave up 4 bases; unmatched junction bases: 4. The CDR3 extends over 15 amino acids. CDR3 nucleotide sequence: TGTGCCAGCAGCTTAGATCCAGGACAGGGGTACGAGCAGTACTTC. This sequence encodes CASSLDPGQGYEQYF.

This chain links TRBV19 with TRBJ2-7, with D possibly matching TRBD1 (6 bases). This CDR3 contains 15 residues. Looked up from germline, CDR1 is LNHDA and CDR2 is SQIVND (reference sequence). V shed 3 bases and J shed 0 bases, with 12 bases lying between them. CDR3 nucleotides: TGTGCCAGTAGTATCTATCGGGACATCTCCTACGAGCAGTACTTC. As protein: CASSIYRDISYEQYF.

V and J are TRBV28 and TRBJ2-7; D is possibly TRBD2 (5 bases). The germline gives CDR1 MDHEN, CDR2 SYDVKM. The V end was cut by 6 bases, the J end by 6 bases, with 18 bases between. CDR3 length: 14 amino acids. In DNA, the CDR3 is TGTGCCAGCAGCCCCATGGGTGGGAGAGTCGAGCAGTACTTC. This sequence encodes CASSPMGGRVEQYF.

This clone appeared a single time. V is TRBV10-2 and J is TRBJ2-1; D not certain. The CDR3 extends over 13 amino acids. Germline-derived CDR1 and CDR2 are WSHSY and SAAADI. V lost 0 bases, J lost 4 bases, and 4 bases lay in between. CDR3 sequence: CASSESIYNEQFF. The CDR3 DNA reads TGCGCCAGCAGTGAGTCGATTTACAATGAGCAGTTCTTC.

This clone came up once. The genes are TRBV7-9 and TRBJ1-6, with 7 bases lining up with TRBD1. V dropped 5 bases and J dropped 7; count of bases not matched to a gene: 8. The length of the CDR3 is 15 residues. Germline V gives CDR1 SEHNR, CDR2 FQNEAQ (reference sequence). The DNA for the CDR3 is TGTGCCAGCAGCCTAGACAGGGCGGGCAATTCACCCCTCCACTTT. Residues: CASSLDRAGNSPLHF.

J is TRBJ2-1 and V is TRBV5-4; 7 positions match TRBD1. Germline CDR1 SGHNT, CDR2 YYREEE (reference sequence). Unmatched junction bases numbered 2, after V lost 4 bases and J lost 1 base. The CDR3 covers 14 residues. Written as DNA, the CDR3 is TGTGCCAGCAGCGAGGACAGGTCCTACAATGAGCAGTTCTTC. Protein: CASSEDRSYNEQFF.